These T cell receptor beta chains were read from a single sample in a study of response to subunit inactivated influenza vaccine. From the RT-PCR reads, TCRdb called clonotypes with MiXCR, one entry per CDR3 protein. Here the sample spans over 150,000 distinct CDR3 sequences, approximately 15% being singletons. The input for sequencing was CD8+ T cells sorted from PBMCs, taken 4 to 6 days after vaccination. These receptors were collected from a man aged 45-65 years who received an inactivated influenza vaccine. Each CDR3 is given with its conserved first and last residue. D genes are given only for firm matches. The size entry is marked missing in some rows and otherwise reads once, few, many or a size class.

J,V,D,size,DNA,CDR3
TRBJ2-3,TRBV9,TRBD2,.,TGTGCCAGCAGCGTAAATCCGGGACTAGCACTACGCACAGATACGCAGTATTTT,CASSVNPGLALRTDTQYF
TRBJ2-1,TRBV7-9,.,.,TGTGCCAGCAGCCCAGCTCCGGGGGATGAGCAGTTCTTC,CASSPAPGDEQFF
TRBJ1-2,TRBV7-9,TRBD1,few,TGTGCCAGCAGCACTTTGCCCAAAACAGGGGTCTATGGCTACACCTTC,CASSTLPKTGVYGYTF
TRBJ2-1,TRBV9,TRBD2,few,TGTGCCAGCACATCCGAGTTGGCGGGAGATGAGCAGTTCTTC,CASTSELAGDEQFF
TRBJ2-1,TRBV27,.,.,TGTGCCAGCAGTTTATCAGGGGTAGGCTACAATGAGCAGTTCTTC,CASSLSGVGYNEQFF
TRBJ2-1,TRBV27,.,many,TGTGCCAGCAGTTTAGCCGGGAGCTCCTACAATGAGCAGTTCTTC,CASSLAGSSYNEQFF
TRBJ2-1,TRBV11-1,.,few,TGTGCCAGCAGCTTAGCACTAGGGAAGAAAGGTAGGGTCGACAATGAGCAGTTCTTC,CASSLALGKKGRVDNEQFF
TRBJ2-7,TRBV5-1,TRBD2,many,TGCGCCAGCAGCTTGAGAAGCGGGAGCCCCCTCGAGCAGTACTTC,CASSLRSGSPLEQYF
TRBJ2-5,TRBV6-2/TRBV6-3,TRBD1,many,TGTGCCAGCAGTTTGGACAGGGTTCAAGAGACCCAGTACTTC,CASSLDRVQETQYF
TRBJ2-1,TRBV4-3,TRBD2,.,TGCGCCAGCAGCAAGCTAGCGGAGATAAACAATGAGCAGTTCTTC,CASSKLAEINNEQFF
TRBJ2-5,TRBV9,.,.,TGTGCCAGCAGCGTAGCTACGGGGCCTTTAAGGGAAGAGACCAAGTACTTC,CASSVATGPLREETKYF
TRBJ2-3,TRBV6-5,.,.,TGTGCCAGCAGTTACTCCTCCGCCGGGTGGGGCACAGATACGCAGTATTTT,CASSYSSAGWGTDTQYF
TRBJ2-2,TRBV6-5,TRBD1,few,TGTGCCAGCAGTTTTAGGACAGGGAACACCGGGGAGCTGTTTTTT,CASSFRTGNTGELFF
TRBJ2-7,TRBV23-1,.,.,TGCGCCAGCAGTCAATCGCAGGACGAGCAGTACTTC,CASSQSQDEQYF
TRBJ2-2,TRBV2,.,many,TGTGCCAGCAGTGAGGACCCCGGAACCGGGGAGCTGTTTTTT,CASSEDPGTGELFF
TRBJ1-1,TRBV6-2/TRBV6-3,TRBD1,few,TGTGCCAGCAGCGGGGACAGGGATACACTGAACACTGAAGCTTTCTTT,CASSGDRDTLNTEAFF
TRBJ2-1,TRBV7-9,TRBD2,.,TGTGCCAGCAGCACGGGACTAGCGGCCGTTAATGAGCAGTTCTTC,CASSTGLAAVNEQFF
TRBJ2-7,TRBV4-3,TRBD2,many,TGCGCCAGCAGCCAAGAGGTAGCGGGAGGGGTGGAGCAGTACTTC,CASSQEVAGGVEQYF
TRBJ1-2,TRBV11-2,.,few,TGTGCCAGCAGCTTAGCGACCCCGGTGGGTGGCTACACCTTC,CASSLATPVGGYTF
TRBJ2-7,TRBV28,TRBD2,many,TGTGCCAGCAGTTTGATCTATTTGGGGGAGGGCCCTTACGAGCAGTACTTC,CASSLIYLGEGPYEQYF